Listed below are T cell receptor beta chains from one sample, sequenced in a study of CD8 T cells in Susac syndrome. MiXCR was run by TCRdb on the immunoSEQ multiplex PCR reads, yielding one entry per CDR3 protein. Of under 150,000 distinct CDR3 sequences listed, more than 90% are singletons. The specimen sequenced was CD4+ T cells from PBMCs. All receptors derive from a human donor with Susac syndrome. CDR3s include the opening cysteine and the closing phenylalanine or tryptophan. The D gene is left open where the match is weak. Clone sizes are given selectively: once, few, many, or a class where the clone is expanded.

TRBV5-1	TRBJ1-2	NA	NA	CASRMEGDGYTF	TGCGCCAGCAGAATGGAGGGCGATGGCTACACCTTC
TRBV5-1	TRBJ1-1	NA	NA	CASSWHNANTEAFF	TGCGCCAGCAGCTGGCATAATGCGAACACTGAAGCTTTCTTT
TRBV7-9	TRBJ2-5	TRBD2	NA	CASSLGGGRAVVETQYF	TGTGCCAGCAGCTTAGGTGGCGGGAGGGCCGTTGTCGAGACCCAGTACTTC
TRBV27	TRBJ1-5	NA	NA	CASSPIVGIGRINQPQHF	TGTGCCAGCAGTCCGATAGTGGGGATCGGACGGATCAATCAGCCCCAGCATTTT
TRBV9	TRBJ1-2	TRBD1	NA	CASSVEDRAYGYTF	TGTGCCAGCAGCGTGGAGGACAGGGCCTATGGCTACACCTTC
TRBV6-2/TRBV6-3	TRBJ1-5	TRBD1	NA	CASRGTGGTQPQHF	TGTGCCAGCAGAGGGACAGGGGGCACTCAGCCCCAGCATTTT
TRBV12-3/TRBV12-4	TRBJ2-1	TRBD2	NA	CASSPWGSGGAGEQFF	TGTGCCAGCAGTCCTTGGGGGAGCGGGGGGGCGGGTGAGCAGTTCTTC
TRBV27	TRBJ1-5	NA	NA	CASNTLQGSNQPQHF	TGTGCCAGCAATACCCTACAGGGTAGCAATCAGCCCCAGCATTTT
TRBV18	TRBJ2-7	NA	NA	CASSPSVNEQYF	TGTGCCAGCTCACCGAGTGTCAACGAGCAGTACTTC
TRBV7-9	TRBJ2-5	NA	NA	CASSLGTETQYF	TGTGCCAGCAGCTTAGGGACGGAGACCCAGTACTTC
TRBV29-1	TRBJ2-7	NA	NA	CSVEADGYEQYF	TGCAGCGTTGAGGCAGACGGTTACGAGCAGTACTTC
TRBV7-6	TRBJ1-2	NA	NA	CASSLGRARALNYGYTF	TGTGCCAGCAGCTTAGGTCGGGCCAGGGCCCTTAACTATGGCTACACCTTC
TRBV6-5	TRBJ2-7	TRBD1	NA	CASSFRDRGHYEQYF	TGTGCCAGCAGTTTTAGGGACAGGGGGCACTACGAGCAGTACTTC
TRBV7-6	TRBJ2-5	TRBD1	NA	CASSRQGLQETQYF	TGTGCCAGCAGCAGACAGGGCCTCCAAGAGACCCAGTACTTC
TRBV4-1	TRBJ2-3	NA	NA	CASSQDWAGVTDTQYF	TGCGCCAGCAGCCAAGATTGGGCAGGAGTAACAGATACGCAGTATTTT
TRBV2	TRBJ1-1	TRBD1	NA	CASSGGQGMNTEAFF	TGTGCCAGCAGTGGGGGACAGGGGATGAACACTGAAGCTTTCTTT
TRBV11-2	TRBJ2-5	NA	NA	CASSLLLVEETQYF	TGTGCCAGCAGCCTCCTGTTGGTGGAGGAGACCCAGTACTTC
TRBV5-1	TRBJ1-2	TRBD1	NA	CASSLGDRGDGYTF	TGCGCCAGCAGCTTGGGGGACAGGGGCGATGGCTACACCTTC
TRBV9	TRBJ2-3	NA	NA	CASSEGPGSTDTQYF	TGTGCCAGCAGCGAAGGCCCAGGGAGCACAGATACGCAGTATTTT
TRBV24-1	TRBJ2-1	TRBD2	NA	CATSDFLPKERGSYNEQFF	TGTGCCACCAGTGATTTCCTGCCAAAGGAGCGGGGCTCCTACAATGAGCAGTTCTTC
TRBV5-8	TRBJ2-7	NA	NA	CASSPLIGGAYEQYF	TGTGCCAGCAGCCCGTTGATTGGCGGAGCCTACGAGCAGTACTTC
TRBV11-1	TRBJ2-3	NA	once	CASSLGGRSDTQYF	TGTGCCAGCAGCTTAGGAGGGAGATCAGATACGCAGTATTTT
TRBV27	TRBJ2-5	NA	NA	CASSLSGQGGQETQYF	TGTGCCAGCAGTTTATCCGGACAGGGAGGGCAAGAGACCCAGTACTTC
TRBV12-3/TRBV12-4	TRBJ1-1	NA	once	CASGQGRGTEAFF	TGTGCCAGCGGCCAGGGTCGGGGCACTGAAGCTTTCTTT
TRBV3-1	TRBJ2-7	NA	once	CASSQGRGLSYEQYF	TGTGCCAGCAGCCAAGGGCGGGGTCTCTCCTACGAGCAGTACTTC
TRBV14	TRBJ2-5	TRBD1	NA	CASRGQRQGETQYF	TGTGCCAGCAGAGGACAGAGACAGGGAGAGACCCAGTACTTC
TRBV6-4	TRBJ2-2	TRBD2	NA	CASSRLAGDNTGELFF	TGTGCCAGCAGTCGACTAGCGGGAGATAACACCGGGGAGCTGTTTTTT
TRBV12-3/TRBV12-4	TRBJ2-7	TRBD2	NA	CASSSIRDYITGGYEQYF	TGTGCCAGCAGCTCTATCCGGGACTACATTACCGGGGGCTACGAGCAGTACTTC
TRBV20-1	TRBJ2-1	NA	NA	CSARLTGPTYNEQFF	TGCAGTGCGAGATTAACCGGGCCGACCTACAATGAGCAGTTCTTC
TRBV9	TRBJ2-2	NA	NA	CASSVDPIANTGELFF	TGTGCCAGCAGCGTAGATCCGATCGCGAACACCGGGGAGCTGTTTTTT
TRBV20-1	TRBJ2-3	NA	NA	CSVRGRTDTQYF	TGCAGTGTTCGGGGGCGCACAGATACGCAGTATTTT
TRBV29-1	TRBJ2-5	NA	once	CSVERGTQETQYF	TGCAGCGTTGAGCGGGGGACACAAGAGACCCAGTACTTC
TRBV20-1	TRBJ2-3	NA	NA	CSASQQGGSTDTQYF	TGCAGTGCTAGTCAACAGGGAGGGAGCACAGATACGCAGTATTTT
TRBV19	TRBJ2-7	TRBD1	NA	CASRGPGTAAYEQYF	TGTGCCAGTAGAGGTCCCGGGACAGCCGCCTACGAGCAGTACTTC
TRBV18	TRBJ1-2	NA	NA	CASSPPSSTGYTF	TGTGCCAGCTCACCACCATCCAGTACTGGCTACACCTTC
TRBV20-1	TRBJ1-1	TRBD1	once	CSAALEGQGTTEAFF	TGCAGTGCTGCTCTTGAGGGACAGGGTACCACTGAAGCTTTCTTT
TRBV29-1	TRBJ2-1	NA	NA	CSVKGPSYNEQFF	TGCAGCGTCAAGGGGCCCTCCTACAATGAGCAGTTCTTC
TRBV7-3	TRBJ2-1	NA	NA	CASSSSGQHYNEQFF	TGTGCCAGCAGCTCCTCGGGGCAGCACTACAATGAGCAGTTCTTC
TRBV3-1	TRBJ2-3	NA	NA	CASSQVDTQYF	TGTGCCAGCAGCCAAGTGGATACGCAGTATTTT
TRBV3-1	TRBJ2-3	TRBD2	NA	CASSQGTSGATDTQYF	TGTGCCAGCAGCCAAGGGACTAGCGGGGCGACAGATACGCAGTATTTT
TRBV14	TRBJ2-3	TRBD1	NA	CASRDRGDTQYF	TGTGCCAGCAGAGACAGGGGAGATACGCAGTATTTT
TRBV7-2	TRBJ2-2	TRBD1	NA	CASSLTGGHTGELFF	TGTGCCAGCAGCCTGACAGGGGGGCACACCGGGGAGCTGTTTTTT